This TCR beta chain was recorded in a study of blood T cell repertoires in COVID-19. The CDR3 length is 14 residues. CDR1 is MNHEY, CDR2 SMNVEV, per germline (reference sequence). The V end lost 5 bases, the J end lost 4 bases, and 14 bases lay between the germline ends. Assay: immunoSEQ multiplex PCR; the TCRdb copy retains only in-frame clones and omits some. The table records 150,000 to 200,000 clones, about 80% of them present only once. The rearrangement links TRBV27 to TRBJ1-2, with a tentative D call TRBD1 (5 bases). The material sequenced was peripheral blood. The TCR was taken from a human donor with acute or convalescent COVID-19. The donor label of this sample is uncertain. The CDR3 DNA follows: TGTGCCAGCAGTCTCGCCCGACAGTCCTATGGCTACACCTTC. This gives the protein CASSLARQSYGYTF.